Shown below are 9 T cell receptor beta chains from a single sample sequenced in a study of cytomegalovirus exposure and HLA in healthy donors. Both 60 Vbeta primers and 13 Jbeta primers went into the PCR. Sequencing used immunoSEQ multiplex PCR; TCRdb keeps in-frame clones, though not all of them. Of roughly 100,000 clones in the sample, approximately 60% were seen once. The material sequenced was PBMCs. The receptors stem from a boy between 10 and 17 years old in good health and CMV-seropositive.

The chain recombines TRBV4-3 with TRBJ2-2, with 7 bases matching TRBD2. Trimming removed 1 base from V and 7 bases from J; junction bases left unmatched: 18. CDR3 length: 19 residues. Germline values: CDR1 LGHNA, CDR2 YSLEER. CDR3 protein: CASSQAPPSGIGVGGELFF. CDR3 nucleotides: TGCGCCAGCAGCCAAGCCCCCCCAAGCGGGATAGGGGTAGGCGGGGAGCTGTTTTTT.

The chain employs TRBV5-1 and TRBJ1-1; TRBD1 matches at 8 bases. Germline V lookup: CDR1 SGHRS, CDR2 YFSETQ. Trimming at V came to 1 base and at J to 5 bases, leaving 13 bases not matched to a gene. The CDR3 has 17 amino acids. This CDR3 reads CASSLLTGQGMGTEAFF. CDR3 DNA: TGCGCCAGCAGCTTGCTTACCGGACAGGGTATGGGTACTGAAGCTTTCTTT.

The J gene is TRBJ2-3, the V gene TRBV5-6; TRBD1 might be the D (6 bases). This CDR3 has 12 amino acids. V gave up 7 bases and J gave up 5 bases, with 11 bases separating them. Germline V gene lookup returns CDR1 SGHDT and CDR2 YYEEEE. This CDR3 reads CASGLGGDTQYF. The CDR3 bases are TGTGCCAGCGGTCTAGGGGGAGATACGCAGTATTTT.

This rearrangement joins TRBV30 to TRBJ1-1; D not certain. The germline gives CDR1 GTSNPN, CDR2 SVGIG (reference sequence). CDR3 size: 12 residues. Trimming took 5 bases from V and 3 from J, leaving 10 bases between them. The DNA for the CDR3 is TGTGCCTGGGCGGAGGAAGACACTGAAGCTTTCTTT. Its protein is CAWAEEDTEAFF.

V and J are TRBV6-5 and TRBJ2-1; the match to TRBD2 covers 10 bases. The CDR3 contains 14 residues. Germline V lookup: CDR1 MNHEY, CDR2 SVGAGI. J was trimmed by 9 bases and V by 8 bases; bases with no gene match: 10. In DNA, the CDR3 is TGTGCCAGCGGACCCGGGACTAGCGTTAGTGAGCAGTTCTTC. Its translation: CASGPGTSVSEQFF.

This clone was seen a few times. One end of the junction is discordant with germline, which a read error may explain. The V and J genes are TRBV30 and TRBJ1-2, with D unclear. This CDR3 spans 16 amino acids. Germline CDR1 and CDR2: GTSNPN and SVGIG (reference sequence). CDR3 bases: TGTGCCTGGACCATACAATCCGGGCCCCGCGGGTATGGCTACCCCTTC. This translates into CAWTIQSGPRGYGYPF.

This CDR3 reads CASSPSGGFVSEQFF. The CDR3 region has the DNA TGTGCCAGTAGTCCTAGCGGGGGGTTCGTTAGTGAGCAGTTCTTC. The rearrangement uses TRBV19 and TRBJ2-1; TRBD2 aligns across 11 bases. The CDR3 has 15 residues. CDR1 is LNHDA and CDR2 is SQIVND in the germline V gene (reference sequence). Trimming took 5 bases from V and 9 from J; bases not matched to a gene: 9.

This sequence joins TRBV4-3 and TRBJ2-1; TRBD2 agrees at 9 bases. The CDR3 has 15 residues. From germline, CDR1 is LGHNA and CDR2 YSLEER. J lost 10 bases, V lost 4 bases, and 11 bases had no gene match. The CDR3 region has the DNA TGCGCCAGCAGCCTGAGGATAGCGGGAGACGGGGAGCAGTTCTTC. Protein sequence: CASSLRIAGDGEQFF.

This chain uses TRBV4-1 with TRBJ2-3, with D perhaps matching TRBD2 (7 bases). Per the germline V gene, CDR1 is MGHRA and CDR2 is YSYEKL. This CDR3 is 18 amino acids long. Trimming removed 1 base at V and 0 bases at J, with 17 bases between. The CDR3 here is CASSQGPLGGASTDTQYF. CDR3 DNA sequence: TGCGCCAGCAGCCAAGGGCCTTTGGGGGGGGCGAGCACAGATACGCAGTATTTT.